The clone carrying this T cell receptor (beta chain) was found a few times. Its matching antigen is unknown. Germline loops: CDR1 WNHNN, CDR2 SYGVQD (reference sequence). Germline trimming cut 4 bases from V and 4 bases from J; bases unmatched to any gene: 0. This CDR3 is 12 amino acids long. Profiling relied on immunoSEQ multiplex PCR, and the TCRdb table lists in-frame clones only, not all of them. The sample comprises approximately 34,000 clones, over 70% of which are singletons, and roughly 1.7% rests with the top ten. These data belong to a study of monozygotic twins with cystic fibrosis. Points from the study as a whole: Low clonality (median roughly 0.0087) suggested a mostly naive repertoire. V usage most resembled the co-twin in 13 of 16 pairs. Nucleotide-identical clonotype sharing was significantly higher within monozygotic CF twin pairs than between unrelated CF individuals.

Sequenced material: blood. V usage is TRBV10-1 and J usage is TRBJ2-5, with 7 bases identical to TRBD1. The source is a girl aged 2-10 years with cystic fibrosis. CDR3: CASSGQGETQYF. In DNA, the CDR3 is TGCGCCAGCAGTGGACAGGGAGAGACCCAGTACTTC.